This T cell receptor (beta chain) originates from a study of blood T cell repertoires in COVID-19. The wider study: Spain, Italy and the United States supplied samples that represented acute and convalescent COVID-19. PBMCs, B-cell-depleted T cells, or T cells provided the cDNA or gDNA that made up the material.

A Seattle source enrolled patients during active infection and followed them longitudinally. The V end was cut by 1 base, the J end by 2 bases, with 5 bases between. The CDR3 is 13 residues long. From germline, CDR1 is LGHDT and CDR2 YNNKEL (reference sequence). Repertoires were generated with immunoSEQ multiplex PCR, while TCRdb's copy carries only in-frame clones and drops some. The sample holds over 70,000 clones; approximately 93% are singletons and the top ten take approximately 2.4%. The chain is built from TRBV3-1 (or the pseudogene TRBV3-2) and TRBJ1-2; D is unclear. Specimen: peripheral blood. This clonotype was sampled from a man aged 50 to 60 with COVID-19, enrolled during active disease. CDR3 sequence: CASSQVQNYGYTF. CDR3 sequence (DNA): TGTGCCAGCAGCCAAGTACAGAACTATGGCTACACCTTC.